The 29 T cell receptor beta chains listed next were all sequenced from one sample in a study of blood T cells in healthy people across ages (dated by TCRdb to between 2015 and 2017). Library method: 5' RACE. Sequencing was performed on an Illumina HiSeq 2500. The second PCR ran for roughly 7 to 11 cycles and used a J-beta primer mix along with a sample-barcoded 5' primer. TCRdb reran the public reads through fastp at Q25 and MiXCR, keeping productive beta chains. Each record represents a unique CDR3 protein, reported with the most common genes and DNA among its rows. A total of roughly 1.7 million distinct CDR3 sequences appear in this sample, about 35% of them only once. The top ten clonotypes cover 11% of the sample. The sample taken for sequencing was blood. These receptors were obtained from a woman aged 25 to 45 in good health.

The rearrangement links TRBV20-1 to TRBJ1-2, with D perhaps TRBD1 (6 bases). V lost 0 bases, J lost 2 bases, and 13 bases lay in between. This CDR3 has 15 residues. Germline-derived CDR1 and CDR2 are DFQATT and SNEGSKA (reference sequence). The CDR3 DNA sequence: TGCAGTGCTAGAGATTGGACAGAAGCCAACTATGGCTACACCTTC. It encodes CSARDWTEANYGYTF.

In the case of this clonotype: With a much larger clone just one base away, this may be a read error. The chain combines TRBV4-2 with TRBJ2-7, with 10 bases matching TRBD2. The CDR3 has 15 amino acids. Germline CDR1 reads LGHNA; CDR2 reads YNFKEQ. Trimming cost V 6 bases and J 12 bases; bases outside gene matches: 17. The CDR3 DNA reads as TGTGCCAGCAGTCGGACTAGCGGAGCAGGGGAGACCCGGTACTTC. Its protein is CASSRTSGAGETRYF.

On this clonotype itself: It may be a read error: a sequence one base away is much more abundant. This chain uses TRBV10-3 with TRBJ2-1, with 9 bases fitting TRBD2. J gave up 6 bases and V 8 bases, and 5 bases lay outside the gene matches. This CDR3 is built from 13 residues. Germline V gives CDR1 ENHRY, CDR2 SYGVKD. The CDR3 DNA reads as TGTGCCATCTACGGCGGGGGGGCCAATGAGCAGTTCTTC. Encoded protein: CAIYGGGANEQFF.

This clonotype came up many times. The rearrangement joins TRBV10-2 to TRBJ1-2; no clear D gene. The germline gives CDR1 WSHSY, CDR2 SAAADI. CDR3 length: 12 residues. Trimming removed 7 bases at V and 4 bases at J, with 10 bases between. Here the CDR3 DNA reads TGCGCCAGCATGACGGACGCCTATGGCTACACCTTC. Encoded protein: CASMTDAYGYTF.

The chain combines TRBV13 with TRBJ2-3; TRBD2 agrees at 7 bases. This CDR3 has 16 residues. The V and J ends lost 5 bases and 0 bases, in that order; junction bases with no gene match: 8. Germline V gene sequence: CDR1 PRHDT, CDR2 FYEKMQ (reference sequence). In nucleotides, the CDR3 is TGTGCCAGCAGCACGAGCGGGGACCCTAGCACAGATACGCAGTATTTT. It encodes CASSTSGDPSTDTQYF.

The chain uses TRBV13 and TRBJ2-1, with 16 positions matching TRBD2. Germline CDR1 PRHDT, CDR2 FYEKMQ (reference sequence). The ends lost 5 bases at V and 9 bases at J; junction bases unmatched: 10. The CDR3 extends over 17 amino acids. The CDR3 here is CASSPLGTSGGASEQFF. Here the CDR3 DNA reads TGTGCCAGCAGCCCTTTAGGGACTAGCGGGGGGGCGAGTGAGCAGTTCTTC.

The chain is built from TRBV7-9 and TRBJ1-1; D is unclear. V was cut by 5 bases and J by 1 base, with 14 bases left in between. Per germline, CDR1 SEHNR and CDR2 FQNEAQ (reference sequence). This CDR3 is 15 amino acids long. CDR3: CASSRPLEENTEAFF. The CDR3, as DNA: TGTGCCAGCAGCCGACCCCTGGAGGAGAACACTGAAGCTTTCTTT.

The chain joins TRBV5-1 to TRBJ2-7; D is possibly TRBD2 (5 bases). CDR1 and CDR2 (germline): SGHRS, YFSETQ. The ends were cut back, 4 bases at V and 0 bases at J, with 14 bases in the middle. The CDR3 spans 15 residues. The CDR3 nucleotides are TGCGCCAGCAGCCACGATACCGGGGACTCCTACGAGCAGTACTTC. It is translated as CASSHDTGDSYEQYF.

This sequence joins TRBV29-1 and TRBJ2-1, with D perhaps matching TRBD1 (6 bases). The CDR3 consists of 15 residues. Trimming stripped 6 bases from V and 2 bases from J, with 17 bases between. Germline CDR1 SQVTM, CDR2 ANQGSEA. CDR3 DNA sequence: TGCAGCGTCAGACAGGTCCCGAGCACCTACAATGAGCAGTTCTTC. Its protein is CSVRQVPSTYNEQFF.

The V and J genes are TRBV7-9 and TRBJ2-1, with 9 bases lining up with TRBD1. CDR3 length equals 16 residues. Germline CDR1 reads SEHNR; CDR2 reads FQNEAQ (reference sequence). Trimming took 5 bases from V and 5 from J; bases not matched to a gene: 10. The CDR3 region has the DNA TGTGCCAGCAGCCCAGTCAGACAGGGGGTTAACAATGAGCAGTTCTTC. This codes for CASSPVRQGVNNEQFF.

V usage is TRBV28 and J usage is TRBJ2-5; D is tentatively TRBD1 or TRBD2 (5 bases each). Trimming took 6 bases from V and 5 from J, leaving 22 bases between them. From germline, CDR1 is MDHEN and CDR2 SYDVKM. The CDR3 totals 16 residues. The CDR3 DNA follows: TGTGCCAGCAGCCCCACGGGACGTCGGGATGGGGAGACCCAGTACTTC. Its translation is CASSPTGRRDGETQYF.

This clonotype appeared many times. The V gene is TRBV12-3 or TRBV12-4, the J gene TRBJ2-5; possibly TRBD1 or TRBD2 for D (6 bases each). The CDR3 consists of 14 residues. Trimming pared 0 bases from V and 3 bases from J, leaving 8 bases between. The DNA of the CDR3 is TGTGCCAGCAGTTTAGCCGGGGGCAAAGAGACCCAGTACTTC. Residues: CASSLAGGKETQYF.

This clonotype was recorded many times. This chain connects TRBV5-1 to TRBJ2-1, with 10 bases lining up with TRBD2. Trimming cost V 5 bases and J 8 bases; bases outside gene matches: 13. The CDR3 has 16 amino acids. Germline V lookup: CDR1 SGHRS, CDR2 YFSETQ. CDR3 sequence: CASSPWASGRSDEQFF. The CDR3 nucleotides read TGCGCCAGCAGTCCTTGGGCTAGCGGGAGAAGTGATGAGCAGTTCTTC.

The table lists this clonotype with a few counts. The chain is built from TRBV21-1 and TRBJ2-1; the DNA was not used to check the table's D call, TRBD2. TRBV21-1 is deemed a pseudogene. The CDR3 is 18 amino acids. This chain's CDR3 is CASSKVQDPSGSGGEQFF. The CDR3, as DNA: TGTGCCAGCAGCAAAGTCCAGGATCCTAGCGGGAGTGGGGGTGAGCAGTTCTTC.

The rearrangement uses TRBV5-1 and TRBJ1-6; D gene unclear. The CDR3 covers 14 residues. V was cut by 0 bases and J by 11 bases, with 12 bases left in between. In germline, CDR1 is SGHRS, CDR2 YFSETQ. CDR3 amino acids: CASSLVVCCPPLHF. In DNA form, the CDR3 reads TGCGCCAGCAGCTTGGTTGTCTGTTGTCCACCCCTCCACTTT.

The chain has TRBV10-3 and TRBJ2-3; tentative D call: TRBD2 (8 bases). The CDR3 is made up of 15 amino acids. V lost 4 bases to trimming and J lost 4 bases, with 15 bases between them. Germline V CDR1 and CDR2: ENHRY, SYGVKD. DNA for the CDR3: TGTGCCATCAGTGTTAGCGGGGACAGCGCAGATACGCAGTATTTT. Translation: CAISVSGDSADTQYF.

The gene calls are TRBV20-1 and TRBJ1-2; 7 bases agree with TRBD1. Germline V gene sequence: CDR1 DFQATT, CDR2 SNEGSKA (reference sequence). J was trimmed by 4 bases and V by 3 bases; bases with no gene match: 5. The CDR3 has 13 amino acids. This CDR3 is CSASKGAGYGYTF. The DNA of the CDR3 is TGCAGTGCTAGTAAGGGGGCAGGCTATGGCTACACCTTC.

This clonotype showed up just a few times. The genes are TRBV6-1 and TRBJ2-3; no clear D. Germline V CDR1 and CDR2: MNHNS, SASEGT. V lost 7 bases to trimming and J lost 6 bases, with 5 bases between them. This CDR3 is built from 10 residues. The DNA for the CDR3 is TGTGCCAGCATGTTGGATACGCAGTATTTT. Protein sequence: CASMLDTQYF.

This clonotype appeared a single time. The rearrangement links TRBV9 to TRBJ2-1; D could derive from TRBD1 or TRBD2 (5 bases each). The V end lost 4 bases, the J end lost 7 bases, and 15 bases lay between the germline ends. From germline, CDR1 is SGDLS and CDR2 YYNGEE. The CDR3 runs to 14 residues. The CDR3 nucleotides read TGTGCCAGCAGCTTGGGGCCCCAGCGGAATGAGCAGTTCTTC. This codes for CASSLGPQRNEQFF.

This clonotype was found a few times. The CDR3 nucleotides read TGCGCCAGCAGCCACCCGGGACAGGGAGTTATGGAGCAGTACTTC. Residues: CASSHPGQGVMEQYF. The V and J genes are TRBV4-1 and TRBJ2-4, with 9 positions matching TRBD1. Germline CDR1 MGHRA, CDR2 YSYEKL. The CDR3 spans 15 residues. V gave up 3 bases and J gave up 13 bases; unmatched junction bases: 13.

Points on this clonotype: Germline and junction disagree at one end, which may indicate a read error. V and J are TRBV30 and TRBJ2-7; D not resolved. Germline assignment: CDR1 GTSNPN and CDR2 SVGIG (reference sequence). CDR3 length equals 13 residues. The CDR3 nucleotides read TGTGCCCGGAGTCACGACCACTCCTACGAGCAGTACTTC. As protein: CARSHDHSYEQYF.

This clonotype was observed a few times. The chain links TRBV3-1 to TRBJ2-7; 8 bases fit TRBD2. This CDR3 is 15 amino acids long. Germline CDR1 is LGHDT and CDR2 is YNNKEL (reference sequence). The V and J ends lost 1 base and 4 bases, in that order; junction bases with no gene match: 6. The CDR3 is CASSQGSGSAYEQYF. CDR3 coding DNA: TGTGCCAGCAGCCAAGGGAGCGGGAGCGCTTACGAGCAGTACTTC.

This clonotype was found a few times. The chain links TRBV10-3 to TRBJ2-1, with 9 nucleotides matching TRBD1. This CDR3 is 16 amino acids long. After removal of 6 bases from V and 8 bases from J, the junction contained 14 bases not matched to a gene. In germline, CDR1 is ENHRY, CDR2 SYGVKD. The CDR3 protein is CAIREPPGQGGHEQFF. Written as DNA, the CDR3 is TGTGCCATCAGGGAACCACCGGGACAGGGCGGCCATGAGCAGTTCTTC.

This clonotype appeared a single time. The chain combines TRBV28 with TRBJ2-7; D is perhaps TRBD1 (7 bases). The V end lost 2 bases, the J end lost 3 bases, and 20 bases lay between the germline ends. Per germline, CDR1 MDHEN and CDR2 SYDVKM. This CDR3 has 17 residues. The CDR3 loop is CASSLRGRAGTYYEQYF. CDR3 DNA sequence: TGTGCCAGCAGTTTAAGGGGGCGGGCGGGAACTTACTACGAGCAGTACTTC. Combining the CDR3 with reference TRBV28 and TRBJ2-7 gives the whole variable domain DVKVTQSSRYLVKRTGEKVFLECVQDMDHENMFWYRQDPGLGLRLIYFSYDVKMKEKGDIPEGYSVSREKKERFSLILESASTNQTSMYLCASSLRGRAGTYYEQYFGPGTRLTVT.

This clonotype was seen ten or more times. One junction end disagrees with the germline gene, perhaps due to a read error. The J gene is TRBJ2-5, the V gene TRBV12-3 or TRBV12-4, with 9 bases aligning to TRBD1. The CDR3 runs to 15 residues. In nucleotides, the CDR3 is TGCGCCAGCAGCTTGGGGACAGGGCATCAGGAGACCCAGTACTTC. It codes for CASSLGTGHQETQYF.

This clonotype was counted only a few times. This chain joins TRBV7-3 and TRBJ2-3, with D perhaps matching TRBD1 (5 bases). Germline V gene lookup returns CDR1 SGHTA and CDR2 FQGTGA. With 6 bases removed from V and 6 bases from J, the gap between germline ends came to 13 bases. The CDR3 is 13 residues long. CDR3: CASSFEKGDTQYF. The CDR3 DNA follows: TGTGCCAGCAGTTTTGAAAAGGGGGATACGCAGTATTTT.

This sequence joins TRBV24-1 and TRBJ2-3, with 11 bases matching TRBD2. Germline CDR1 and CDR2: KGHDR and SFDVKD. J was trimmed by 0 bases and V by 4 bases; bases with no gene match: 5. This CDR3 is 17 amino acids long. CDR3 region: CATSDPRTSGSTDTQYF. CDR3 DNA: TGTGCCACCAGTGACCCTCGGACTAGCGGGAGCACAGATACGCAGTATTTT.

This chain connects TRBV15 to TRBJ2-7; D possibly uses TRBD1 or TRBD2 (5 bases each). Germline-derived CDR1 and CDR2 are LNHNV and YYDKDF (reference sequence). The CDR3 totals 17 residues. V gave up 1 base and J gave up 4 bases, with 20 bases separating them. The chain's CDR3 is CATSRVAWGTRRYEQYF. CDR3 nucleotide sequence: TGTGCCACCAGCAGAGTAGCATGGGGGACCCGGAGGTACGAGCAGTACTTC.

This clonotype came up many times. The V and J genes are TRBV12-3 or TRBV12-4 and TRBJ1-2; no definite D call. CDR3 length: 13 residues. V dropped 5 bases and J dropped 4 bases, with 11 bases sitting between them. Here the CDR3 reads CASSPGPPYGYTF. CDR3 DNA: TGTGCCAGCAGTCCCGGACCTCCCTATGGCTACACCTTC.